This TCR beta chain comes out of a study of blood T cell repertoires in COVID-19 (dated by TCRdb to between 2020 and 2021). For the wider study: The collaborator samples originated in the United States, Italy and Spain and spanned the acute and convalescent phases of COVID-19. The dataset comprised deeply sampled blood TCRbeta repertoires from subjects exposed to, actively infected with, or recovered from COVID-19. Samples came from the ongoing ImmuneRACE study (first 160 participants) plus 1,254 subjects from 6 global collaborators. The repertoires were released in a freely available public database intended as a resource for research on the immune response to SARS-CoV-2. Where available, HLA class I and class II types were obtained from metadata supplied by the sample provider rather than from assay-based typing. Nearly every sample came with metadata listing a de-identified subject ID, COVID-19 status, age in years and sex. The material from the prospective study consisted of cDNA or gDNA derived from T cells, B-cell-depleted T cells, or PBMCs.

Paper-wide results and their limitations: Clinical and demographic metadata were provided uncurated, with the amount varying by source and participant.

A word on this clone: No antigen is known for it. Within one base of it there is no much larger clone, and no base qualities were kept.

The immunoSEQ Assay, a bias-controlled multiplex PCR, was used to amplify TCRbeta CDR3 regions from genomic DNA. The source study handled its data this way. Nucleated cell counts per sample were estimated from amplification of reference gene primers within the assay. Sequence reads were collapsed and filtered to measure the absolute abundance of every unique TCRbeta CDR3 rearrangement. For each sample, productive Simpson clonality was calculated as the square root of Simpson's diversity index across productive rearrangements. TCRdb took over this immuneACCESS table, retaining in-frame rearrangements with V and J assigned. Such tables are incomplete; in checked studies, under half of the missing clones stem from an unresolved V gene, and the remainder is unexplained. D and trimming come from the DNA, and the V and J calls and clone size come from that table. Across this sample there are around 200,000 clones, with nearly 90% seen only once. The ten most abundant clones make up more than 10% of the sample.

Another Seattle source contributed samples from volunteer blood donors who had recovered from COVID-19. Whole blood was collected in K2EDTA tubes by collaborating institutions according to the institutions' own protocols. For TCRbeta analysis, collaborator samples were shipped as frozen whole blood, as isolated PBMCs, or as DNA extracted from either sample type. CDR1 and CDR2 were assigned from the germline V gene as LGHNA and YSLEER. The CDR3 starts with the cysteine, ends with the phenylalanine, and has 16 residues. Kept here is only the CDR3 DNA, which spans 48 bases and is read in frame from base 1. Relative to germline, V is 0 bases shorter and J is 4 bases shorter, with 16 bases between their ends.

Rearrangement joined TRBV4-3 to TRBJ2-7; the D gene is possibly TRBD1, with 5 bases matching. Sequencing was carried out using peripheral blood. This receptor was identified in a woman aged 18-29 years who had recovered from COVID-19. The sequence in DNA is TGCGCCAGCAGCCAAGATCGATACGGACACGGATACGAGCAGTACTTC. It codes for CASSQDRYGHGYEQYF.